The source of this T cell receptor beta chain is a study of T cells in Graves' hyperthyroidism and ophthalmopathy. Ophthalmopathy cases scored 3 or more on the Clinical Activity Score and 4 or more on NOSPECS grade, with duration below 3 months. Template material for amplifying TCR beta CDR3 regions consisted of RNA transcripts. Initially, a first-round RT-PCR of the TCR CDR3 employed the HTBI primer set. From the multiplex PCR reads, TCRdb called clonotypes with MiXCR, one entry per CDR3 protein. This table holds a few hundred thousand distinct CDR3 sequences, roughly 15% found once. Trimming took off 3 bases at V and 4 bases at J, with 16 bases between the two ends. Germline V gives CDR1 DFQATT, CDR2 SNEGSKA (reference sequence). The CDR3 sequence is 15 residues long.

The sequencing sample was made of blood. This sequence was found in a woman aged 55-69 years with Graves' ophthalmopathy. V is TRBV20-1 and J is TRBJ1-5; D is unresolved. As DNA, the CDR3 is TGCAGTGCTAGTAGAGCCGGCCCTTTAAATCAGCCCCAGCATTTT. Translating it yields CSASRAGPLNQPQHF.